The present T cell receptor (beta chain) was sequenced within a study of T-cell memory formation after mild COVID-19. Study-wide context: TCR clusters were mostly donor specific.

As concerns this clonotype: Its target is not known.

Sample barcodes and UMIs were carried by the TCR alpha and TCR beta cDNA libraries that 5'RACE generated with constant-segment primers. TCRdb recomputed calls from the 5' RACE reads with MiXCR, one row per CDR3 protein. The table records just under 550,000 distinct CDR3 sequences, roughly 22% of them present only once. The study, taken as a whole, reports: Cross-reactive memory apparently joined, as some responding clones appeared in pre-infection memory. Among contracting clones, CD4+ were mainly CM/EM and CD8+ enriched in EMRA.

This CDR3 is built from 14 residues. Germline V gene lookup returns CDR1 KGHDR and CDR2 SFDVKD. The V and J ends lost 9 bases and 6 bases respectively, with 20 bases between them. Sequences were obtained from PBMCs or a T cell subset sorted from them (not recorded which). The sequence derives from an adult woman who had mild COVID-19 (a few samples of this study predate the infection). Cell type and time point are not known. This chain uses TRBV24-1 with TRBJ2-7, with a tentative D call TRBD1 (7 bases). The CDR3 region has the DNA TGTGCCACCCAGGGGGGACGGGGGACGTCCGAGCAGTACTTC. It translates to CATQGGRGTSEQYF.